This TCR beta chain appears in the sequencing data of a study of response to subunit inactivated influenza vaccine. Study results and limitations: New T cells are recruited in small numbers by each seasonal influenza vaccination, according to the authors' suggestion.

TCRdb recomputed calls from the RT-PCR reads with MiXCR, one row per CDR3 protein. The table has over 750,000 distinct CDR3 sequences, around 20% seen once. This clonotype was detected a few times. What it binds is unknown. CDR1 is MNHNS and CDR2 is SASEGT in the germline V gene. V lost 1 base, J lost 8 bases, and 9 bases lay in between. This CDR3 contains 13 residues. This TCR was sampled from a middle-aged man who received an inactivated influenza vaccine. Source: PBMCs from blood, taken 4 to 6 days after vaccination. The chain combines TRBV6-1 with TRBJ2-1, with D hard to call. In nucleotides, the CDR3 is TGTGCCAGCAGTGAAGGGTGGAGTTATGAGCAGTTCTTC. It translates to CASSEGWSYEQFF.